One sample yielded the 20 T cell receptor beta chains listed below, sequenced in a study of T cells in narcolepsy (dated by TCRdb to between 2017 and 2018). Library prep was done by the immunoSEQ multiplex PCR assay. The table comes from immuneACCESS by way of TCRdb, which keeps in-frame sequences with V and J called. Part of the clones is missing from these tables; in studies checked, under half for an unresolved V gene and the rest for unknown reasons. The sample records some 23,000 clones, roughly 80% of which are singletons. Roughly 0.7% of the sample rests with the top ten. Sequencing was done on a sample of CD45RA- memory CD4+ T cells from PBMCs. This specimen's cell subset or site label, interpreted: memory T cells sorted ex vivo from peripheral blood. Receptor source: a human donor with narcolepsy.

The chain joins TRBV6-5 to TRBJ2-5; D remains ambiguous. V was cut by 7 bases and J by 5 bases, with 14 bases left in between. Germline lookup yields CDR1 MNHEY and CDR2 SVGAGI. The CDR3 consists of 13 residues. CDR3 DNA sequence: TGTGCCAGCAACCAAGCAGACCGGGAGACCCAGTACTTC. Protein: CASNQADRETQYF.

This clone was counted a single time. The CDR3 sequence: CASSGTGQGRTFF. The CDR3 nucleotides read TGTGCCAGCAGCGGCACCGGACAGGGTAGGACTTTCTTT. V is TRBV9 and J is TRBJ1-1, with 8 bases identical to TRBD1. The V gene's germline CDR1 is SGDLS and CDR2 YYNGEE. The CDR3 runs to 13 residues. V lost 3 bases, J lost 12 bases, and 10 bases stayed unmatched.

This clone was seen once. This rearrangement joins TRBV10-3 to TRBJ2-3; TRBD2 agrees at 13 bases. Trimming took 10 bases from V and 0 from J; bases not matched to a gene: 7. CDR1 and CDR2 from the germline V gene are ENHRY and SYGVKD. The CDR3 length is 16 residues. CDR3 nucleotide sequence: TGTGCCACCGGGACTAGCGGGGCCGTTAGCACAGATACGCAGTATTTT. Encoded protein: CATGTSGAVSTDTQYF.

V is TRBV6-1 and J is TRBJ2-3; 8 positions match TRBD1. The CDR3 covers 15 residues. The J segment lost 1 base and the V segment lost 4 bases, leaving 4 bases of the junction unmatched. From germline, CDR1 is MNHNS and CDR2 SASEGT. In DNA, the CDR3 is TGTGCCAGCAGTGTTGGGGGACAGGGCACAGATACGCAGTATTTT. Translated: CASSVGGQGTDTQYF.

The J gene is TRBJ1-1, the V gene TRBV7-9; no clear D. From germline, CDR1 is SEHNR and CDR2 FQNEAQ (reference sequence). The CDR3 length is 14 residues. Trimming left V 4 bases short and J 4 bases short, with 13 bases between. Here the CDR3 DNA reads TGTGCCAGCAGCTCCTCAATGGGGTCCACTGAAGCTTTCTTT. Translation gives CASSSSMGSTEAFF. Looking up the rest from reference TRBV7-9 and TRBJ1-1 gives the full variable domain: DTGVSQNPRHKITKRGQNVTFRCDPISEHNRLYWYRQTLGQGPEFLTYFQNEAQLEKSRLLSDRFSAERPKGSFSTLEIQRTEQGDSAMYLCASSSSMGSTEAFFGQGTRLTVV.

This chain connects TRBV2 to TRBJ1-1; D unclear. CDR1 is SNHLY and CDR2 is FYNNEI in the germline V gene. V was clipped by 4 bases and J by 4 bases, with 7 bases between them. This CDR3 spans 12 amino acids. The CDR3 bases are TGTGCCAGCAGTGGAGAAGTCACTGAAGCTTTCTTT. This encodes CASSGEVTEAFF.

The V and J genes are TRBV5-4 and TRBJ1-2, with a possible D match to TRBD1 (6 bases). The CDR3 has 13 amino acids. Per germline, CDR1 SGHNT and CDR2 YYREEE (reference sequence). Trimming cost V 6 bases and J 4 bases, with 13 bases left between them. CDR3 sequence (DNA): TGTGCCAGCACCTCCAGCAGGGGCTATGGCTACACCTTC. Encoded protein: CASTSSRGYGYTF. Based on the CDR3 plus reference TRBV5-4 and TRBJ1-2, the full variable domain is ETGVTQSPTHLIKTRGQQVTLRCSSQSGHNTVSWYQQALGQGPQFIFQYYREEENGRGNFPPRFSGLQFPNYSSELNVNALELDDSALYLCASTSSRGYGYTFGSGTRLTVV.

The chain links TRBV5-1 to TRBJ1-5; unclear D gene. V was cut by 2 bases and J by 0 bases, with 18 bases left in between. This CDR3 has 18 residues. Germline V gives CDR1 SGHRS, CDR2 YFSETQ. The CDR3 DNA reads TGCGCCAGCAGCTTCTACATAACGCACCTTTATAGCAATCAGCCCCAGCATTTT. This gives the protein CASSFYITHLYSNQPQHF.

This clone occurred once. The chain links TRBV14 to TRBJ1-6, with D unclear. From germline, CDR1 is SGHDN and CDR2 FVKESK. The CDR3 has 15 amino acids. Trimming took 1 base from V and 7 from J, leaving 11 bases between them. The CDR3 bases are TGTGCCAGCAGCCAAGCCCGCAGTCCCAATTCACCCCTCCACTTT. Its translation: CASSQARSPNSPLHF.

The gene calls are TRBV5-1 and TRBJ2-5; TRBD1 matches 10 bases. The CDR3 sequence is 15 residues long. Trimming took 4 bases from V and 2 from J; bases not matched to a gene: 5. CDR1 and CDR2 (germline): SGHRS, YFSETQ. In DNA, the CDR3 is TGCGCCAGCAGCCCGGGACAGGGGCCTCAAGAGACCCAGTACTTC. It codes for CASSPGQGPQETQYF. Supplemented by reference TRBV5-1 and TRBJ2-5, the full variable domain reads KAGVTQTPRYLIKTRGQQVTLSCSPISGHRSVSWYQQTPGQGLQFLFEYFSETQRNKGNFPGRFSGRQFSNSRSEMNVSTLELGDSALYLCASSPGQGPQETQYFGPGTRLLVL.

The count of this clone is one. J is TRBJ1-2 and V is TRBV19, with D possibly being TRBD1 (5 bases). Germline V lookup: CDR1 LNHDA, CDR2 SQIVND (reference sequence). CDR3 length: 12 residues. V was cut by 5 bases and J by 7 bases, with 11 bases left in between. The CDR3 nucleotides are TGTGCCAGTAGTCCCGGGGCAGGTGGCTACACCTTC. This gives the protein CASSPGAGGYTF.

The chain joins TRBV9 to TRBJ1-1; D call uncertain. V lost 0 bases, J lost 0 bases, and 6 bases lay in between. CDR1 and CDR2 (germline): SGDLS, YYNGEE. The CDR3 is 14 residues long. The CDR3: CASSVAGMNTEAFF. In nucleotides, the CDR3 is TGTGCCAGCAGCGTAGCCGGGATGAACACTGAAGCTTTCTTT. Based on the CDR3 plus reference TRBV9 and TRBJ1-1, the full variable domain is DSGVTQTPKHLITATGQRVTLRCSPRSGDLSVYWYQQSLDQGLQFLIQYYNGEERAKGNILERFSAQQFPDLHSELNLSSLELGDSALYFCASSVAGMNTEAFFGQGTRLTVV.

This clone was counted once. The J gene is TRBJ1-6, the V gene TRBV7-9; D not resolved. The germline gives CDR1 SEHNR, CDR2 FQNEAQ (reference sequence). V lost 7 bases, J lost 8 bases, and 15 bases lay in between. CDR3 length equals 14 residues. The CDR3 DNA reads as TGTGCCAGCACTCCAGGCTATGCGGATTCACCCCTCCACTTT. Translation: CASTPGYADSPLHF.

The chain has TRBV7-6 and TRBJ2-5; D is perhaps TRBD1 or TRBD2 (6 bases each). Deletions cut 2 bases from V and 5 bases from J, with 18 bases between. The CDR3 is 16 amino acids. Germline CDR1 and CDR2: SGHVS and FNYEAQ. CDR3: CASSLRRSRGGETQYF. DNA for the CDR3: TGTGCCAGCAGCTTAAGGCGCTCCAGGGGAGGCGAGACCCAGTACTTC.

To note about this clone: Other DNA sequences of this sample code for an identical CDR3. CDR3: CASSSGTGLNTGELFF. In nucleotides, the CDR3 is TGCGCCAGCAGCTCTGGGACAGGATTGAACACCGGGGAGCTGTTTTTT. The chain carries TRBV5-1 and TRBJ2-2, with 8 positions matching TRBD1. V gave up 3 bases and J gave up 1 base; unmatched junction bases: 5. CDR1 and CDR2 (germline): SGHRS, YFSETQ. The CDR3 runs 16 residues.

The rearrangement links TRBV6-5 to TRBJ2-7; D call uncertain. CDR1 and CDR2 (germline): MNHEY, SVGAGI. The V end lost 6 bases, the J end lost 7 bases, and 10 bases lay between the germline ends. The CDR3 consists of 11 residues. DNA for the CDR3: TGTGCCAGCAGGACTTTAGGGGAGCAGTACTTC. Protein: CASRTLGEQYF.

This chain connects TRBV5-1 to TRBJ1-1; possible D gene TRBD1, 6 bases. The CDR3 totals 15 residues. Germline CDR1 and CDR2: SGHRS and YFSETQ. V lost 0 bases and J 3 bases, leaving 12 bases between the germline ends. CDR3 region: CASSLVGGQDTEAFF. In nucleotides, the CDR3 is TGCGCCAGCAGCTTGGTGGGGGGGCAAGACACTGAAGCTTTCTTT.

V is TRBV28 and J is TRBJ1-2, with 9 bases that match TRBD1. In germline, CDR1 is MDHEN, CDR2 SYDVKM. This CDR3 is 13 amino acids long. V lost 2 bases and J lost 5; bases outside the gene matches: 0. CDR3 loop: CASSLGTGYGYTF. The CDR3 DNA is TGTGCCAGCAGTTTAGGGACAGGGTATGGCTACACCTTC.

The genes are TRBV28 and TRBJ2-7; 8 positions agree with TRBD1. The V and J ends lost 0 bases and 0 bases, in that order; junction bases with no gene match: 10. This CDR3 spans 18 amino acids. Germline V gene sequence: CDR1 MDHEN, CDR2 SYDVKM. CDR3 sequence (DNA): TGTGCCAGCAGTTTATGGGGTAGAAGACAGGGGTCCTCCTACGAGCAGTACTTC. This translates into CASSLWGRRQGSSYEQYF.

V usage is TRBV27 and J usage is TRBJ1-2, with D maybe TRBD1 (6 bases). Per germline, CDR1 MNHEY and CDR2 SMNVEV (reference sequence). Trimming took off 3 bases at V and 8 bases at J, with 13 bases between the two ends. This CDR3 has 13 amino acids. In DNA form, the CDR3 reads TGTGCCAGCAGTTTTGAGGGGGGCAGGGGCTACACCTTC. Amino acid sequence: CASSFEGGRGYTF.